This entry lists 17 T cell receptor beta chains sequenced from one sample in a study of graft-versus-host responses after intestinal transplantation. The antigens these receptors bind are not known. Profiled with immunoSEQ multiplex PCR; TCRdb holds only in-frame clones, not every one. Of about 39,000 clones listed, about 94% were seen once; the top ten hold less than 25%. The source material was unstimulated CD8+ T cells sorted from spleen or lymph node cells, sampled before transplant. The source is a human donor who was the organ donor for an intestinal transplant.

In its sample, this clone was seen once. The chain links TRBV27 to TRBJ2-7; the match to TRBD1 covers 7 bases. V was clipped by 6 bases and J by 0 bases; unmatched bases: 5. CDR1 MNHEY and CDR2 SMNVEV come from the germline V gene (reference sequence). CDR3 length: 14 residues. CDR3 sequence reads: CASSDRAVSYEQYF. CDR3 bases: TGTGCCAGCAGCGACAGGGCTGTCTCCTACGAGCAGTACTTC.

This clone was observed a single time. This sequence joins TRBV4-2 and TRBJ2-1; D is unresolved. Germline V gene data show CDR1 as LGHNA and CDR2 as YNFKEQ. Trimming shortened V by 2 bases and J by 6 bases, and 8 bases separated the two germline ends. The CDR3 loop spans 13 amino acids. The CDR3 loop is CASSQFRSNEQFF. The CDR3, as DNA: TGTGCCAGCAGCCAATTCCGCTCCAATGAGCAGTTCTTC.

The chain is built from TRBV28 and TRBJ1-1; D is unresolved. CDR3 size: 15 residues. Trimming left V 6 bases short and J 2 bases short, with 16 bases between. The germline gives CDR1 MDHEN, CDR2 SYDVKM. The CDR3 bases are TGTGCCAGCAGCCACACCCAAAGGGAAAACACTGAAGCTTTCTTT. This sequence encodes CASSHTQRENTEAFF.

The rearrangement uses TRBV27 and TRBJ2-7, with 8 bases lining up with TRBD1. Germline-derived CDR1 and CDR2 are MNHEY and SMNVEV (reference sequence). V lost 6 bases, J lost 0 bases, and 7 bases stayed unmatched. The CDR3 consists of 15 residues. The CDR3 reads CASRSGQESSYEQYF. CDR3 bases: TGTGCCAGCAGGTCGGGACAGGAAAGCTCCTACGAGCAGTACTTC.

A single count supports this clone. The chain recombines TRBV10-3 with TRBJ2-1; possibly TRBD1 for D (5 bases). CDR1 is ENHRY and CDR2 is SYGVKD in the germline V gene. This CDR3 is built from 16 residues. The V end was cut by 6 bases, the J end by 3 bases, with 18 bases between. In DNA, the CDR3 is TGTGCCATCAGCTCAAAAGGGGTGACCCTCTACAATGAGCAGTTCTTC. It specifies CAISSKGVTLYNEQFF.

The CDR3 loop is CASSPLFPLGTNTDTQYF. CDR3 sequence (DNA): TGTGCCAGCTCACCACTATTCCCGCTGGGGACGAACACAGATACGCAGTATTTT. The V call is TRBV18, the J call TRBJ2-3; D possibly matches TRBD1 or TRBD2 (5 bases each). The ends were cut back, 1 base at V and 2 bases at J, with 19 bases in the middle. There are 18 residues in the CDR3. CDR1 is KGHSH and CDR2 is LQKENI in the germline V gene.

The chain joins TRBV27 to TRBJ2-1; 11 bases match TRBD2. The germline V gene encodes CDR1 MNHEY and CDR2 SMNVEV (reference sequence). V trimming: 6 bases; J trimming: 5 bases; junction bases outside the gene matches: 9. There are 16 residues in the CDR3. The CDR3 DNA reads TGTGCCAGCAGCCGGGACCTAGCGGGAGGTCACAATGAGCAGTTCTTC. Amino acids: CASSRDLAGGHNEQFF.

This clone has a single count. This chain uses TRBV29-1 with TRBJ1-1; D is perhaps TRBD1 (5 bases). Germline V gene lookup returns CDR1 SQVTM and CDR2 ANQGSEA. V gave up 3 bases and J gave up 1 base, with 9 bases separating them. The CDR3 is made up of 13 amino acids. The CDR3 DNA sequence: TGCAGCGTTGAGCCGCAGGGGAACACTGAAGCTTTCTTT. It is translated as CSVEPQGNTEAFF.

The chain joins TRBV29-1 to TRBJ1-2, with TRBD1 as a possible D gene (5 bases). The CDR3 length is 15 residues. Germline loops: CDR1 SQVTM, CDR2 ANQGSEA. V dropped 6 bases and J dropped 4 bases, with 21 bases sitting between them. The CDR3 DNA is TGCAGCGTGCCCGGGTGGGGCAGCGGCGGCTATGGCTACACCTTC. Translating gives CSVPGWGSGGYGYTF.

The J gene is TRBJ2-7, the V gene TRBV7-6; D uncertain. The V gene lost 3 bases and the J gene lost 2 bases, with 8 bases spanning the gap. The CDR3 totals 13 residues. Germline assignment: CDR1 SGHVS and CDR2 FNYEAQ. In DNA, the CDR3 is TGTGCCAGCAGCTTTGGGGAACCCTACGAGCAGTACTTC. Its translation is CASSFGEPYEQYF.

The chain joins TRBV9 to TRBJ2-2; D gene ambiguous. V lost 3 bases and J 0 bases, leaving 9 bases between the germline ends. The V gene's germline CDR1 is SGDLS and CDR2 YYNGEE. CDR3 length: 15 amino acids. This CDR3 is CASSAPTANTGELFF. CDR3 in DNA: TGTGCCAGCAGCGCGCCTACAGCGAACACCGGGGAGCTGTTTTTT.

This rearrangement joins TRBV29-1 to TRBJ2-7, with 9 bases matching TRBD1. CDR1 is SQVTM, CDR2 ANQGSEA, per germline. V lost 4 bases to trimming and J lost 6 bases; unmatched junction nucleotides: 4. There are 12 residues in the CDR3. CDR3 in amino acids: CSVGGTGIEQYF. The CDR3 DNA sequence: TGCAGCGTTGGAGGGACAGGGATCGAGCAGTACTTC.

The chain has TRBV7-8 and TRBJ2-7, with 7 bases fitting TRBD2. Trimming cost V 2 bases and J 4 bases; bases outside gene matches: 5. CDR1 and CDR2 from the germline V gene are SGHVS and FQNEAQ. The CDR3 length is 14 residues. CDR3 loop: CASSLRDYPYEQYF. CDR3 in DNA: TGTGCCAGCAGCTTAAGGGACTACCCTTACGAGCAGTACTTC.

The V gene is TRBV19, the J gene TRBJ1-2; D unclear. Trimming took 5 bases from V and 2 from J, leaving 9 bases between them. In germline, CDR1 is LNHDA, CDR2 SQIVND (reference sequence). The CDR3 runs 13 residues. CDR3 amino acids: CASSWTRNYGYTF. The CDR3 bases are TGTGCCAGTAGTTGGACCCGAAACTATGGCTACACCTTC.

The chain is built from TRBV6-1 and TRBJ1-3, with TRBD1 identical over 8 bases. Germline trimming cut 4 bases from V and 13 bases from J; bases unmatched to any gene: 6. Germline V gives CDR1 MNHNS, CDR2 SASEGT. The CDR3 is 12 residues long. Here the CDR3 reads CASSVGQAMIYF. In DNA form, the CDR3 reads TGTGCCAGCAGTGTGGGACAGGCGATGATATATTTT.

V usage is TRBV5-4 and J usage is TRBJ2-5; 8 bases align to TRBD2. V was clipped by 0 bases and J by 4 bases; unmatched bases: 5. The CDR3 covers 15 residues. Germline CDR1 and CDR2: SGHNT and YYREEE (reference sequence). Written as DNA, the CDR3 is TGTGCCAGCAGCTTGGCCTCGGGGGGGGGAGAGACCCAGTACTTC. Translation gives CASSLASGGGETQYF.

Of note for this clone: The junction does not match germline at one end; this may be a read error. This same CDR3 is encoded by further DNA sequences in the sample. The rearrangement links TRBV28 to TRBJ1-5; D call uncertain. Germline V gene lookup returns CDR1 MDHEN and CDR2 SYDVKM. The CDR3 is 13 amino acids. CDR3 nucleotide sequence: TGTGCCAGTAGTTTAGACCCTCGGACCTCCTCGTCCTTT. Amino acids: CASSLDPRTSSSF.